This T cell receptor beta chain derives from a study of cytomegalovirus exposure and HLA in healthy donors. CDR3 length: 15 amino acids. CDR1 is MNHNS and CDR2 is SASEGT in the germline V gene. The junction had 7 bases not matched to a gene; V was cut back by 2 bases and J by 8 bases. It was with 60 Vbeta and 13 Jbeta primers that the PCR ran. Some clones are missing from TCRdb's copy, which holds only in-frame ones; the method was immunoSEQ multiplex PCR. Counted here are 150,000 to 200,000 clones, around 78% occurring once; the ten biggest clones make up over 12%. The material sequenced was PBMCs. The sequence was collected from a young woman in good health and CMV-seropositive. The chain combines TRBV6-1 with TRBJ1-4, with 8 positions matching TRBD1. The CDR3 region is CASSELGTGGEKLFF. The CDR3 nucleotides read TGTGCCAGCAGTGAATTGGGTACAGGGGGAGAAAAACTGTTTTTT.